Below, 14 T cell receptor beta chains from the same sample are listed, as sequenced in a study of blood T cell repertoires in COVID-19. The assay was immunoSEQ multiplex PCR, and TCRdb's table has in-frame clones only and misses some. The sample comprises more than 250,000 clones, roughly 84% of which are singletons, and about 9.1% rests with the top ten. The source material was peripheral blood. The receptors stem from a human donor in a cohort sampled during active COVID-19.

The chain uses TRBV5-1 and TRBJ2-3; 13 bases agree with TRBD2. With V trimmed by 3 bases and J by 2 bases, 3 bases remained unmatched. Germline CDR1 SGHRS, CDR2 YFSETQ. The CDR3 runs 16 residues. The CDR3 here is CASSSGLAGNTDTQYF. The DNA for the CDR3 is TGCGCCAGCAGCTCGGGACTAGCGGGAAACACAGATACGCAGTATTTT.

The chain has TRBV5-1 and TRBJ1-1; D not certain. There are 15 residues in the CDR3. V shed 0 bases and J shed 3 bases, with 12 bases lying between them. The germline V gene has CDR1 SGHRS and CDR2 YFSETQ. The CDR3 DNA is TGCGCCAGCAGCTTGGAACCCAGGAGGGACACTGAAGCTTTCTTT. It yields the protein CASSLEPRRDTEAFF.

In regard to this clone: An end of the junction does not agree with germline; a read error may underlie this. The chain has TRBV7-7 and TRBJ2-1, with 13 bases aligning to TRBD2. The CDR3 totals 16 residues. Germline V CDR1 and CDR2: SSHAT, FNYEAQ (reference sequence). This CDR3 is CASSPGLAGAGNEQFF. CDR3 DNA sequence: TGTGCTAGCAGCCCCGGACTAGCGGGAGCGGGCAATGAGCAGTTCTTC.

The genes are TRBV7-9 and TRBJ2-3, with 9 nucleotides matching TRBD2. The V gene's germline CDR1 is SEHNR and CDR2 FQNEAQ (reference sequence). This CDR3 is built from 16 residues. Trimming removed 1 base from V and 4 bases from J; junction bases left unmatched: 6. CDR3 sequence reads: CASSLDFAGGPDTQYF. The CDR3 bases are TGTGCCAGCAGCTTAGACTTCGCGGGAGGGCCAGATACGCAGTATTTT.

The rearrangement links TRBV5-6 to TRBJ2-5, with D hard to call. From germline, CDR1 is SGHDT and CDR2 YYEEEE. The CDR3 extends over 14 amino acids. The V end was cut by 0 bases, the J end by 4 bases, with 10 bases between. For the CDR3, the DNA is TGTGCCAGCAGCTTGGCTTCACGAGGAGAGACCCAGTACTTC. It is translated as CASSLASRGETQYF.

The chain couples TRBV9 to TRBJ2-7, with 7 nucleotides matching TRBD2. This CDR3 has 15 residues. Germline-derived CDR1 and CDR2 are SGDLS and YYNGEE. The junction had 4 bases not matched to a gene; V was cut back by 0 bases and J by 1 base. This CDR3 reads CASSVAWGGSYEQYF. In DNA form, the CDR3 reads TGTGCCAGCAGCGTAGCGTGGGGGGGGTCCTACGAGCAGTACTTC.

DNA of the CDR3: TGTGCCACCAGTGAGACTGGCGGGGTCGGCACAGATACGCAGTATTTT. It yields the protein CATSETGGVGTDTQYF. V is TRBV24-1 and J is TRBJ2-3; possible D gene TRBD2, 6 bases. Germline CDR1 reads KGHDR; CDR2 reads SFDVKD. V shed 4 bases and J shed 1 base, with 14 bases lying between them. CDR3 size: 16 residues.

The rearrangement uses TRBV5-5 and TRBJ2-3, with D possibly being TRBD2 (6 bases). This CDR3 has 14 amino acids. V was pared by 4 bases and J by 2 bases, with 11 bases between. Per the germline V gene, CDR1 is SGHKS and CDR2 is YYEKEE (reference sequence). In nucleotides, the CDR3 is TGTGCCAGCAGCGCGGGACCTCTCACAGATACGCAGTATTTT. This sequence encodes CASSAGPLTDTQYF.

V is TRBV5-6 and J is TRBJ2-2; D is perhaps TRBD2 (6 bases). CDR1 and CDR2 (germline): SGHDT, YYEEEE. The CDR3 runs to 15 residues. V was cut by 0 bases and J by 3 bases, with 9 bases left in between. The CDR3 reads CASSLGGIDTGELFF. The CDR3 bases are TGTGCCAGCAGCTTGGGCGGGATAGACACCGGGGAGCTGTTTTTT. Drawing the rest from reference TRBV5-6 and TRBJ2-2, the complete variable domain is DAGVTQSPTHLIKTRGQQVTLRCSPKSGHDTVSWYQQALGQGPQFIFQYYEEEERQRGNFPDRFSGHQFPNYSSELNVNALLLGDSALYLCASSLGGIDTGELFFGEGSRLTVL.

CDR3: CASSLAGTLDKNIQYF. The DNA of the CDR3 is TGTGCCAGCAGCTTAGCCGGGACACTTGACAAAAACATTCAGTACTTC. The chain joins TRBV7-8 to TRBJ2-4; maybe TRBD1 (6 bases). Trimming took 0 bases from V and 3 from J, leaving 12 bases between them. This CDR3 has 16 amino acids. CDR1 and CDR2 from the germline V gene are SGHVS and FQNEAQ. Drawing the rest from reference TRBV7-8 and TRBJ2-4, the complete variable domain is GAGVSQSPRYKVAKRGQDVALRCDPISGHVSLFWYQQALGQGPEFLTYFQNEAQLDKSGLPSDRFFAERPEGSVSTLKIQRTQQEDSAVYLCASSLAGTLDKNIQYFGAGTRLSVL.

In DNA form, the CDR3 reads TGTGCCAGCAGCTTTTGGAGGGCCAATGAGCAGTTCTTC. Translating gives CASSFWRANEQFF. The chain links TRBV5-6 to TRBJ2-1; D is possibly TRBD2 (6 bases). The CDR3 covers 13 residues. V gave up 2 bases and J gave up 6 bases, with 9 bases separating them. The germline CDR1 and CDR2 sequences are SGHDT and YYEEEE.

This clone was seen many times. The chain combines TRBV7-9 with TRBJ2-5, with D uncertain. This CDR3 comprises 12 residues. V was shortened by 5 bases and J by 1 base, with 5 bases between the two germline ends. Germline values: CDR1 SEHNR, CDR2 FQNEAQ (reference sequence). The CDR3 loop is CASSLIQETQYF. DNA for the CDR3: TGTGCCAGCAGCCTTATCCAAGAGACCCAGTACTTC.

The V and J genes are TRBV3-1 (or the pseudogene TRBV3-2) and TRBJ2-3, with 16 bases aligning to TRBD2. The CDR3 extends over 20 amino acids. Losses at the gene ends were 3 bases for V and 5 bases for J; bases not matched to a gene: 14. CDR1 and CDR2 from the germline V gene are LGHDT and YNNKEL (reference sequence). This chain's CDR3 is CASSHVPGLAGGPLGDTQYF. The CDR3 DNA sequence: TGTGCCAGCAGCCACGTACCGGGACTAGCGGGGGGGCCATTGGGAGATACGCAGTATTTT.

This chain links TRBV5-6 with TRBJ1-2, with 9 bases identical to TRBD1. CDR1 is SGHDT, CDR2 YYEEEE, per germline. Trimming took 1 base from V and 7 from J; bases not matched to a gene: 8. This CDR3 is built from 15 residues. This CDR3 is CASSLWDREAPGYTF. DNA for the CDR3: TGTGCCAGCAGCTTGTGGGACAGGGAGGCTCCTGGCTACACCTTC.